This T cell receptor beta chain came from a study of OX40 agonist ivuxolimab in advanced cancers. Measured with immunoSEQ multiplex PCR; TCRdb has only the in-frame clones, and not every one. The repertoire has 75,000 to 100,000 clones, roughly 90% of them found once; the top ten carry 8% to 10%. Germline CDR1 MNHEY, CDR2 SVGAGI. The V gene end was trimmed by 11 bases and the J gene end by 9 bases; junction bases not matched to a gene: 19. The CDR3 is 14 residues long. Blood sampling was done at baseline, cycle 4 day 1, and cycle 7 day 1. This sample comprised CD4+ or CD8+ T cells sorted from blood, obtained in a trial of the OX40 agonist ivuxolimab. The V gene is TRBV6-5, the J gene TRBJ2-7, with 7 bases lining up with TRBD2. This receptor was taken from an adult with an advanced solid tumor such as melanoma, head and neck, liver or kidney cancer. CDR3 DNA: TGTGCCTCCTCGGGGGGAAACCACCCTGGCGGGCAGTACTTC. Protein sequence: CASSGGNHPGGQYF.